One sample yielded the 28 T cell receptor beta chains listed below, sequenced in a study of OX40 agonist ivuxolimab in advanced cancers. Produced via immunoSEQ multiplex PCR; TCRdb's table is partial and in-frame only. The data contain 85,000 or so clones, approximately 83% of them singletons. The specimen was CD4+ or CD8+ T cells sorted from blood, collected in a trial of the OX40 agonist ivuxolimab. The receptors originated from an adult with an advanced solid tumor such as melanoma, head and neck, liver or kidney cancer.

The chain recombines TRBV27 with TRBJ2-1, with 10 bases lining up with TRBD1. Per the germline V gene, CDR1 is MNHEY and CDR2 is SMNVEV (reference sequence). The CDR3 covers 13 residues. V dropped 7 bases and J dropped 7; count of bases not matched to a gene: 4. CDR3 bases: TGTGCCAGCAAGGGACAGGGGCTTAATGAGCAGTTCTTC. Encoded protein: CASKGQGLNEQFF.

V is TRBV6-1 and J is TRBJ2-7; D perhaps matches TRBD1 (5 bases). The V gene's germline CDR1 is MNHNS and CDR2 SASEGT. The CDR3 totals 14 residues. Between the trimmed V and J ends, which lost 5 bases and 5 bases, there was a span of 16 bases. For the CDR3, the DNA is TGTGCCAGCAGTCCAGGGTTTATCTGGGACGAGCAGTACTTC. It specifies CASSPGFIWDEQYF.

The CDR3 sequence is CASLVQNSAGAFF. CDR3 nucleotides: TGTGCCAGCCTCGTACAAAACTCTGCGGGAGCTTTCTTT. The chain uses TRBV2 and TRBJ1-1; no reliable D call. Germline V lookup: CDR1 SNHLY, CDR2 FYNNEI. CDR3 length: 13 residues. Trimming removed 8 bases at V and 10 bases at J, with 20 bases between. The whole variable domain, filled in from reference TRBV2 and TRBJ1-1, reads EPEVTQTPSHQVTQMGQEVILRCVPISNHLYFYWYRQILGQKVEFLVSFYNNEISEKSEIFDDQFSVERPDGSNFTLKIRSTKLEDSAMYFCASLVQNSAGAFFGQGTRLTVV.

V is TRBV6-6 and J is TRBJ2-2, with D perhaps matching TRBD1 (6 bases). Germline CDR1 is MNHNY and CDR2 is SVGAGI (reference sequence). Trimming took 2 bases from V and 4 from J, leaving 11 bases between them. The CDR3 extends over 15 amino acids. DNA of the CDR3: TGTGCCAGCAGTTACAGGCAGGGGCTCACCGGGGAGCTGTTTTTT. Amino acids: CASSYRQGLTGELFF.

Details on this clone: Different DNA sequences within this sample yield the same CDR3. V and J are TRBV30 and TRBJ2-5; the D gene is possibly TRBD1 (6 bases). From germline, CDR1 is GTSNPN and CDR2 SVGIG (reference sequence). The CDR3 extends over 12 amino acids. V was clipped by 0 bases and J by 5 bases, with 7 bases between them. The CDR3 loop reads CAWSVTGETQYF. In DNA, the CDR3 is TGTGCCTGGAGTGTAACAGGGGAGACCCAGTACTTC.

The rearrangement links TRBV6-1 to TRBJ2-2; a weak D match, TRBD2 (6 bases). Germline-derived CDR1 and CDR2 are MNHNS and SASEGT. V was trimmed by 7 bases and J by 2 bases, leaving 14 bases between them. This CDR3 is built from 15 residues. For the CDR3, the DNA is TGTGCCAGCACGCCCGGGGGTCACAACACCGGGGAGCTGTTTTTT. Its translation is CASTPGGHNTGELFF.

CDR3 DNA: TGTGCCAGCAGCCCTCAGGGTGGTGGAAGTTCACCCCTCCACTTT. It encodes CASSPQGGGSSPLHF. The chain links TRBV28 to TRBJ1-6; possibly TRBD1 for D (5 bases). Germline assignment: CDR1 MDHEN and CDR2 SYDVKM. The CDR3 has 15 amino acids. V was pared by 6 bases and J by 9 bases, with 18 bases between.

CDR3 in amino acids: CASSIGDRGQPQHF. The CDR3 DNA is TGTGCCAGTAGTATAGGGGACAGGGGGCAGCCCCAGCATTTT. The chain recombines TRBV19 with TRBJ1-5; TRBD1 matches 11 bases. There are 14 residues in the CDR3. V lost 1 base and J lost 7; bases outside the gene matches: 0. CDR1 and CDR2 from the germline V gene are LNHDA and SQIVND (reference sequence).

V gene TRBV4-1 combines with J gene TRBJ2-1, with D possibly matching TRBD1 (6 bases). The CDR3 consists of 12 residues. CDR1 is MGHRA and CDR2 is YSYEKL in the germline V gene. The V end lost 9 bases, the J end lost 6 bases, and 12 bases lay between the germline ends. The CDR3: CARQQGVNEQFF. The CDR3 DNA reads as TGCGCCAGACAACAGGGTGTCAATGAGCAGTTCTTC.

The V gene is TRBV6-5, the J gene TRBJ2-7; D is ambiguous. Germline V lookup: CDR1 MNHEY, CDR2 SVGAGI. The CDR3 has 11 residues. V was shortened by 6 bases and J by 3 bases, with 6 bases between the two germline ends. The CDR3 loop reads CASSLHYEQYF. CDR3 DNA: TGTGCCAGCAGCCTTCACTACGAGCAGTACTTC.

This clone was counted between two and nine times. This chain joins TRBV4-1 and TRBJ1-4; 9 bases fit TRBD1. The germline CDR1 and CDR2 sequences are MGHRA and YSYEKL. The CDR3 runs 16 residues. Trimming cost V 2 bases and J 4 bases; bases outside gene matches: 5. CDR3 sequence (DNA): TGCGCCAGCAGCCAACCTACAGGGGGCCGTAATGAAAAACTGTTTTTT. Amino acid sequence: CASSQPTGGRNEKLFF.

This clone turned up a few times. The rearrangement uses TRBV7-9 and TRBJ1-1; D unresolved. The CDR3 has 12 residues. Per the germline V gene, CDR1 is SEHNR and CDR2 is FQNEAQ (reference sequence). Trimming took 2 bases from V and 6 from J, leaving 7 bases between them. For the CDR3, the DNA is TGTGCCAGCAGCTTAAGGGCAGCTGAAGCTTTCTTT. It encodes CASSLRAAEAFF.

CDR3 in amino acids: CASSAKGTDTQYF. The CDR3 region has the DNA TGTGCCAGCAGCGCCAAAGGGACAGATACGCAGTATTTT. The chain recombines TRBV7-2 with TRBJ2-3; D uncertain. V dropped 5 bases and J dropped 3 bases, with 9 bases sitting between them. CDR1 is SGHTA and CDR2 is FQGNSA in the germline V gene. The CDR3 is 13 amino acids.

The CDR3 sequence is CASSQEKANTGELFF. DNA for the CDR3: TGTGCCAGCAGCCAAGAAAAAGCGAACACCGGGGAGCTGTTTTTT. This chain links TRBV2 with TRBJ2-2, with no clear D. Trimming pared 6 bases from V and 0 bases from J, leaving 11 bases between. Looked up from germline, CDR1 is SNHLY and CDR2 is FYNNEI. This CDR3 contains 15 residues.

The chain joins TRBV13 to TRBJ1-2; a weak D match, TRBD1 (5 bases). The V gene's germline CDR1 is PRHDT and CDR2 FYEKMQ (reference sequence). The V end lost 5 bases, the J end lost 2 bases, and 21 bases lay between the germline ends. This CDR3 spans 17 amino acids. CDR3 bases: TGTGCCAGCAGCCTTGCCGGGACTCACGTCCACAACTATGGCTACACCTTC. It translates to CASSLAGTHVHNYGYTF.

The chain carries TRBV6-1 and TRBJ1-2, with 7 bases identical to TRBD1. The V segment lost 6 bases and the J segment 4 bases; nucleotides outside the gene matches: 5. This CDR3 spans 13 amino acids. In germline, CDR1 is MNHNS, CDR2 SASEGT. CDR3 in amino acids: CASRWTGIYGYTF. In DNA form, the CDR3 reads TGTGCCAGCAGGTGGACAGGAATCTATGGCTACACCTTC.

This clone was seen just once. This sequence joins TRBV9 and TRBJ2-1; weak D call: TRBD1 (6 bases). The germline V and J ends were trimmed by 3 bases and 4 bases, with 11 bases remaining between them. Germline V CDR1 and CDR2: SGDLS, YYNGEE. The CDR3 is made up of 14 amino acids. For the CDR3, the DNA is TGTGCCAGCAGCGCCCCCACAGGGTACAATGAGCAGTTCTTC. Its protein is CASSAPTGYNEQFF. Full variable domain (outside the CDR3, taken from reference TRBV9 and TRBJ2-1): DSGVTQTPKHLITATGQRVTLRCSPRSGDLSVYWYQQSLDQGLQFLIQYYNGEERAKGNILERFSAQQFPDLHSELNLSSLELGDSALYFCASSAPTGYNEQFFGPGTRLTVL.

The chain uses TRBV6-6 and TRBJ1-1; no clear D. Germline V gene sequence: CDR1 MNHNY, CDR2 SVGAGI (reference sequence). CDR3 size: 12 residues. V shed 4 bases and J shed 3 bases, with 6 bases lying between them. The CDR3 sequence is CASSSDYTEAFF. In nucleotides, the CDR3 is TGTGCCAGCAGTTCCGATTACACTGAAGCTTTCTTT.

This chain links TRBV30 with TRBJ1-1; D possibly corresponds to TRBD1 (5 bases). V was trimmed by 5 bases and J by 0 bases, leaving 10 bases between them. This CDR3 region has 13 residues. The germline V gene encodes CDR1 GTSNPN and CDR2 SVGIG (reference sequence). CDR3 protein: CAWGDGLNTEAFF. In DNA, the CDR3 is TGTGCCTGGGGGGACGGGTTGAACACTGAAGCTTTCTTT.

The rearrangement links TRBV7-2 to TRBJ1-3; D gene uncertain. This CDR3 spans 14 amino acids. Germline V gene lookup returns CDR1 SGHTA and CDR2 FQGNSA. The V end lost 5 bases, the J end lost 5 bases, and 13 bases lay between the germline ends. This CDR3 is CASSLSSIRNTIYF. CDR3 in DNA: TGTGCCAGCAGCCTTTCATCTATTCGAAACACCATATATTTT.

The chain is built from TRBV19 and TRBJ1-5, with 7 bases matching TRBD1. J lost 0 bases, V lost 4 bases, and 21 bases had no gene match. CDR1 is LNHDA and CDR2 is SQIVND in the germline V gene (reference sequence). The CDR3 has 21 residues. Here the CDR3 DNA reads TGTGCCAGTAGTACGGCCCCCCGAACAGGGGTCAACCTACATAGCAATCAGCCCCAGCATTTT. This codes for CASSTAPRTGVNLHSNQPQHF.

The chain couples TRBV6-1 to TRBJ2-7; 12 bases map to TRBD2. V lost 5 bases to trimming and J lost 3 bases; unmatched junction nucleotides: 5. The CDR3 extends over 15 amino acids. The germline gives CDR1 MNHNS, CDR2 SASEGT. This chain's CDR3 is CASSTRLAGDYEQYF. Written as DNA, the CDR3 is TGTGCCAGCAGTACTAGACTAGCGGGAGACTACGAGCAGTACTTC.

The chain employs TRBV28 and TRBJ1-5, with TRBD1 as a possible D gene (5 bases). V lost 2 bases to trimming and J lost 7 bases, with 12 bases between them. This CDR3 is 14 amino acids long. CDR1 and CDR2 (germline): MDHEN, SYDVKM. The CDR3 spells CASSLRQLYQPQHF. CDR3 sequence (DNA): TGTGCCAGCAGTTTAAGACAGTTATACCAGCCCCAGCATTTT.

This clone was recorded a few times. The rearrangement uses TRBV5-6 and TRBJ1-2; 8 nucleotides align to TRBD1. The CDR3 consists of 15 residues. Germline V gene lookup returns CDR1 SGHDT and CDR2 YYEEEE. The J segment lost 7 bases and the V segment lost 1 base, leaving 9 bases of the junction unmatched. CDR3 nucleotide sequence: TGTGCCAGCAGCTTGAAATCACAGGGGGTCTCTGGCTACACCTTC. This sequence encodes CASSLKSQGVSGYTF.

The chain has TRBV19 and TRBJ1-4; weak D call: TRBD1 (6 bases). With 4 bases removed from V and 5 bases from J, the gap between germline ends came to 14 bases. The CDR3 is made up of 15 amino acids. CDR1 is LNHDA, CDR2 SQIVND, per germline (reference sequence). The CDR3 region has the DNA TGTGCCAGTAGTACCGGGAGGGGGTCGAATGAAAAACTGTTTTTT. The encoded protein is CASSTGRGSNEKLFF.

The V call is TRBV28, the J call TRBJ2-5, with 9 bases fitting TRBD1. V gave up 4 bases and J gave up 5 bases; unmatched junction bases: 11. Germline V CDR1 and CDR2: MDHEN, SYDVKM. The CDR3 sequence is 16 residues long. The DNA for the CDR3 is TGTGCCAGCAGTTCCGGGACAGGGTCCGCCCTGGAGACCCAGTACTTC. Its protein is CASSSGTGSALETQYF.

The CDR3: CAWSAGTGGGEKLFF. The CDR3 DNA is TGTGCCTGGAGTGCAGGAACAGGGGGAGGCGAAAAACTGTTTTTT. V and J are TRBV30 and TRBJ1-4; 8 positions match TRBD1. The V gene's germline CDR1 is GTSNPN and CDR2 SVGIG (reference sequence). With V trimmed by 1 base and J by 8 bases, 9 bases remained unmatched. The CDR3 length is 15 residues.

The chain links TRBV6-1 to TRBJ2-1; 7 nucleotides align to TRBD1. V dropped 9 bases and J dropped 1; count of bases not matched to a gene: 3. CDR3 length equals 13 residues. Germline values: CDR1 MNHNS, CDR2 SASEGT. CDR3 loop: CASEGQSYNEQFF. CDR3 sequence (DNA): TGTGCCAGTGAGGGACAGTCCTACAATGAGCAGTTCTTC.